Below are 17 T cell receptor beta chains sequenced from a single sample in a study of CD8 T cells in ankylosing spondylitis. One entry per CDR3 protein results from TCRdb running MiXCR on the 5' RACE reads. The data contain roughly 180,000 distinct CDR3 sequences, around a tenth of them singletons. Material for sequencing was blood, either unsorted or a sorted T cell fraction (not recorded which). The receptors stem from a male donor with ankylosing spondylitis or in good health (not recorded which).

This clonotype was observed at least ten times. The chain's CDR3 is CASSLGAGSNQPQHF. The CDR3 DNA sequence: TGTGCCAGCAGTTTAGGTGCAGGGAGCAATCAGCCCCAGCATTTT. The chain has TRBV12-3 or TRBV12-4 and TRBJ1-5; TRBD1 is a possible D gene (5 bases). This CDR3 has 15 amino acids. V was shortened by 1 base and J by 1 base, with 8 bases between the two germline ends.

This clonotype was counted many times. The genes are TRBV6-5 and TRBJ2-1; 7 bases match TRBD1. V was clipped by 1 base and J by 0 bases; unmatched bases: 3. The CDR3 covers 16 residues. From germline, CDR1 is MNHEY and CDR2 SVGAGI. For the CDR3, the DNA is TGTGCCAGCAGTTACTTGACAGGGAGCTCCTACAATGAGCAGTTCTTC. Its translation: CASSYLTGSSYNEQFF.

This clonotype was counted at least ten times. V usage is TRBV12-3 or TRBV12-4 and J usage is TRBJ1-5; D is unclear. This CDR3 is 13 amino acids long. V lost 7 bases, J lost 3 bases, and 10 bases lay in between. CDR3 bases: TGTGCCAGCACGGTCCGTGACAATCAGCCCCAGCATTTT. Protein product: CASTVRDNQPQHF.

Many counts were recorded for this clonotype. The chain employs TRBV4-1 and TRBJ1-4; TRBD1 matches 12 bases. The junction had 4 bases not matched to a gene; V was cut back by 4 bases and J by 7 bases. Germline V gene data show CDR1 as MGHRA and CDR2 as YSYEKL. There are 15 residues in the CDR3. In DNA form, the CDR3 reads TGCGCCAGCAGCCGGGACAGGGGGCGTAGTGAAAAACTGTTTTTT. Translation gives CASSRDRGRSEKLFF.

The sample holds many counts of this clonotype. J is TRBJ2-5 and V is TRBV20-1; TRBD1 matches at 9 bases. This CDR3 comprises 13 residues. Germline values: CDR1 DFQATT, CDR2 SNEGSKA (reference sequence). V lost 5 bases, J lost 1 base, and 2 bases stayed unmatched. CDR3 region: CSADRGIQETQYF. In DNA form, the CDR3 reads TGCAGTGCTGACAGGGGGATCCAAGAGACCCAGTACTTC.

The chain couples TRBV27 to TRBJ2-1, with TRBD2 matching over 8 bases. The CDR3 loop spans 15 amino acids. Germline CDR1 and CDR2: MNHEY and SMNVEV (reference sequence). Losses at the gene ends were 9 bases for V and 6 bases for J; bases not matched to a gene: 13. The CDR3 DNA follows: TGTGCCAGTCACGGGGCGGGGGGTAGGTCCAATGAGCAGTTCTTC. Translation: CASHGAGGRSNEQFF.

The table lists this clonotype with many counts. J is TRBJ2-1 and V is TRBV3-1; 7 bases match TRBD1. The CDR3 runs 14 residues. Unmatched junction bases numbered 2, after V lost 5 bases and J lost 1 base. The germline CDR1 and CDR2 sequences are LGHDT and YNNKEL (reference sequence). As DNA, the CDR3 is TGTGCCAGCAGCGACAGGGATTCCTACAATGAGCAGTTCTTC. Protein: CASSDRDSYNEQFF.

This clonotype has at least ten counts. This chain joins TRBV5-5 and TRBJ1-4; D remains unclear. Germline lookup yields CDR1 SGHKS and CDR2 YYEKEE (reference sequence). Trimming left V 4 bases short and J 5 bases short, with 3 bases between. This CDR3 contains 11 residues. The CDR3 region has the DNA TGTGCCAGCAGCAAAAATGAAAAACTGTTTTTT. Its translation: CASSKNEKLFF.

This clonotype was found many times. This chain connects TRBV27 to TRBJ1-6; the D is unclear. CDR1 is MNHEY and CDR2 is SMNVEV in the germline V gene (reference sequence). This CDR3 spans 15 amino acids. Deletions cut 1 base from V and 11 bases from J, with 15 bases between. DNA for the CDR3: TGTGCCAGCAGTTTATTTCTGGGTTTCGAGGCACCCCTCCACTTT. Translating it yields CASSLFLGFEAPLHF.

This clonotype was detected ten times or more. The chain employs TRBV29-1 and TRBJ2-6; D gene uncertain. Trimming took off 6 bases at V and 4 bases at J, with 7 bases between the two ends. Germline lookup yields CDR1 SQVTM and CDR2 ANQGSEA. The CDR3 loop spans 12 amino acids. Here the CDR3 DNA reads TGCAGCGTCCAATGGGGGGCCAACGTCCTGACTTTC. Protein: CSVQWGANVLTF.

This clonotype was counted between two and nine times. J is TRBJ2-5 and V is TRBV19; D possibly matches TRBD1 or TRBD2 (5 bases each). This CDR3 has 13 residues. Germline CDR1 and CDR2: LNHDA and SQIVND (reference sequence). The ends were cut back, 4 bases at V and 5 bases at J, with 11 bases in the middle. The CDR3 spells CASSRGPVETQYF. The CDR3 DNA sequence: TGTGCCAGTAGTAGGGGACCGGTGGAGACCCAGTACTTC.

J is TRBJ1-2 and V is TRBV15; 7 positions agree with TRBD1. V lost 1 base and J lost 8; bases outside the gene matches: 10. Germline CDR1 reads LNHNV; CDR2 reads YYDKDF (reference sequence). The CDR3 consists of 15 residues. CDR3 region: CATSRGGQERRGYTF. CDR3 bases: TGTGCCACCAGCAGAGGAGGACAGGAACGGCGCGGCTACACCTTC.

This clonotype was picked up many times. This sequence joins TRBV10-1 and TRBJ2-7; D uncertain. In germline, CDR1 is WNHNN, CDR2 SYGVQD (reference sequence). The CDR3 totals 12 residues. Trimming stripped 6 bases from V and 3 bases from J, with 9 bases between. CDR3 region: CASSFDGYEQYF. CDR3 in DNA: TGCGCCAGCAGCTTCGACGGCTACGAGCAGTACTTC.

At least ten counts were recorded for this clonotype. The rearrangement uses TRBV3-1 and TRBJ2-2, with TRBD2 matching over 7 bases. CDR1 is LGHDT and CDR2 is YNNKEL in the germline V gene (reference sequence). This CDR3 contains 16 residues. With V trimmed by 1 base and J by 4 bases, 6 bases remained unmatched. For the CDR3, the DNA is TGTGCCAGCAGCCAAGCGAGCGGGAAAGGCACCGGGGAGCTGTTTTTT. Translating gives CASSQASGKGTGELFF.

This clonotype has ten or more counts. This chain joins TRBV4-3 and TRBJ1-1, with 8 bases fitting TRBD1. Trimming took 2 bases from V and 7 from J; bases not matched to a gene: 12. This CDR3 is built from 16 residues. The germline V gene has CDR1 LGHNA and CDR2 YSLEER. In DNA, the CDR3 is TGCGCCAGCAGCCAAAGAGCAGACAGGGGAATTGGTGAAGCTTTCTTT. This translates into CASSQRADRGIGEAFF.

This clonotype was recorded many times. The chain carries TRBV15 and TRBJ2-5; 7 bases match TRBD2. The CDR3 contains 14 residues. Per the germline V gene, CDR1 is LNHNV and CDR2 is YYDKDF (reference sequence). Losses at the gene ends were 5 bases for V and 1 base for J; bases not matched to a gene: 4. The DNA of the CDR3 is TGTGCCACCAGCCGGGGGGACTTCCAAGAGACCCAGTACTTC. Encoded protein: CATSRGDFQETQYF.

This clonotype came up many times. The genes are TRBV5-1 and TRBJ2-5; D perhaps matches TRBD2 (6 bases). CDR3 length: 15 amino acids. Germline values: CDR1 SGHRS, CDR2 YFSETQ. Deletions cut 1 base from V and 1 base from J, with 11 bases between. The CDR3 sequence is CASSLSGTLQETQYF. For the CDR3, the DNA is TGCGCCAGCAGCTTGTCCGGGACTCTCCAAGAGACCCAGTACTTC.